This T cell receptor beta chain is from a study of Ad26.COV2.S vaccination and SARS-CoV-2 variants. Treatment denoted: about 20 received Ad26.COV2.S at low or high dose, single or two shots; roughly five received placebo; per-sample allocation not given. Sample collection was performed on day 63 after the first vaccine or placebo injection. Some clones are missing from TCRdb's copy, which holds only in-frame ones; the method was immunoSEQ multiplex PCR. This sample has almost 400,000 clones; about nine tenths occur once, and the top ten carry approximately 1.9%. V gave up 8 bases and J gave up 0 bases, with 7 bases separating them. Germline CDR1 is MNHEY and CDR2 is SVGAGI. The CDR3 loop spans 12 amino acids.

The chain recombines TRBV6-5 with TRBJ2-5; D is ambiguous. The TCR originated in a person aged 18-65 years who received the Ad26.COV2.S COVID-19 vaccine or a placebo. The specimen comprised peripheral blood, sampled in a trial of Ad26.COV2.S vaccine versus placebo. The CDR3 reads CASLTYQETQYF. Here the CDR3 DNA reads TGTGCCAGCCTCACATACCAAGAGACCCAGTACTTC.